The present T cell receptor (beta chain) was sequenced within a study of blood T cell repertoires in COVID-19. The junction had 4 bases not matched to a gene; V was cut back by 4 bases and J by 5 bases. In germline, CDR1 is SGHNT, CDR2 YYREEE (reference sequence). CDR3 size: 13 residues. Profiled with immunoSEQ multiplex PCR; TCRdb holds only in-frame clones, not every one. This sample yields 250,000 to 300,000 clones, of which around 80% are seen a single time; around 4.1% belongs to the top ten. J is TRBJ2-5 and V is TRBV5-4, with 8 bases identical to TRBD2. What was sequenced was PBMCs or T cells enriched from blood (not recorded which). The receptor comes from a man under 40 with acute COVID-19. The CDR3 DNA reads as TGTGCCAGCAGCCCTAGCGGGCTGGAGACCCAGTACTTC. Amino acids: CASSPSGLETQYF. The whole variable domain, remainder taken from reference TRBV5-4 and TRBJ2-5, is ETGVTQSPTHLIKTRGQQVTLRCSSQSGHNTVSWYQQALGQGPQFIFQYYREEENGRGNFPPRFSGLQFPNYSSELNVNALELDDSALYLCASSPSGLETQYFGPGTRLLVL.